A single sample gave rise to the 11 T cell receptor beta chains below, sequenced in a study of T cells in Graves' hyperthyroidism and ophthalmopathy. The TCR beta CDR3 regions underwent amplification using RNA transcripts as the source. A first-round RT-PCR of the TCR CDR3 used the HTBI primer set. MiXCR, applied by TCRdb to the multiplex PCR reads, yields one record per CDR3 protein. The sample has more than 550,000 distinct CDR3 sequences, 40% to 55% seen once; the top ten hold roughly 7.2%. The sequenced sample consisted of peripheral blood or thyroid tissue (not recorded which). These receptors were collected from an adult man with Graves' disease, either hyperthyroidism or ophthalmopathy (not recorded which).

V usage is TRBV20-1 and J usage is TRBJ1-1, with 8 bases matching TRBD1. The germline gives CDR1 DFQATT, CDR2 SNEGSKA (reference sequence). J gave up 0 bases and V 6 bases, and 9 bases lay outside the gene matches. The CDR3 runs 15 residues. CDR3 in amino acids: CSAPDRARVNTEAFF. The CDR3 region has the DNA TGCAGTGCCCCGGACAGGGCAAGGGTGAACACTGAAGCTTTCTTT.

This clonotype was detected ten times or more. The gene calls are TRBV7-9 and TRBJ1-1; D is unresolved. V was trimmed by 2 bases and J by 4 bases, leaving 5 bases between them. The CDR3 has 12 residues. Per germline, CDR1 SEHNR and CDR2 FQNEAQ (reference sequence). The CDR3 is CASSLMVTEAFF. DNA of the CDR3: TGTGCCAGCAGCTTAATGGTCACTGAAGCTTTCTTT.

The chain joins TRBV19 to TRBJ1-5; no firm D call. Trimming took 7 bases from V and 4 from J, leaving 17 bases between them. The CDR3 has 15 residues. Germline-derived CDR1 and CDR2 are LNHDA and SQIVND (reference sequence). Here the CDR3 DNA reads TGTGCCAGTACCCCTTTGGGAGGTCAAAATCAGCCCCAGCATTTT. Translating gives CASTPLGGQNQPQHF.

The genes are TRBV5-1 and TRBJ1-1, with D perhaps matching TRBD1 (6 bases). V shed 5 bases and J shed 3 bases, with 14 bases lying between them. Germline CDR1 and CDR2: SGHRS and YFSETQ. The CDR3 runs 14 residues. The CDR3 region has the DNA TGCGCCAGCAGAGATCAGGACAGCTACACTGAAGCTTTCTTT. This encodes CASRDQDSYTEAFF.

A remark on this clonotype: A much larger clone differs by one base, so this may be a read error. V is TRBV6-6 and J is TRBJ1-2; D possibly corresponds to TRBD1 (6 bases). CDR3 length: 13 residues. Germline V gene sequence: CDR1 MNHNY, CDR2 SVGAGI (reference sequence). V lost 6 bases, J lost 4 bases, and 12 bases lay in between. DNA of the CDR3: TGTGCCAGCAGAGGCAGGGGAAGCTATGGCTACACCTTC. This translates into CASRGRGSYGYTF.

This clonotype was observed a handful of times. The chain couples TRBV7-9 to TRBJ1-2, with unresolved D. Looked up from germline, CDR1 is SEHNR and CDR2 is FQNEAQ (reference sequence). Trimming took off 5 bases at V and 4 bases at J, with 8 bases between the two ends. The CDR3 sequence is 12 residues long. The CDR3, as DNA: TGTGCCAGCAGCCGTCAGCTCTATGGCTACACCTTC. Translating it yields CASSRQLYGYTF. Full variable domain (rest looked up from reference TRBV7-9 and TRBJ1-2): DTGVSQNPRHKITKRGQNVTFRCDPISEHNRLYWYRQTLGQGPEFLTYFQNEAQLEKSRLLSDRFSAERPKGSFSTLEIQRTEQGDSAMYLCASSRQLYGYTFGSGTRLTVV.

The genes are TRBV29-1 and TRBJ1-4; possible D gene TRBD1, 6 bases. CDR1 and CDR2 (germline): SQVTM, ANQGSEA. CDR3 length equals 14 residues. Trimming removed 0 bases from V and 8 bases from J, with 13 bases in between. The CDR3 is CSVEDSGGREKLFF. The CDR3 nucleotides are TGCAGCGTTGAAGATTCGGGGGGCCGGGAAAAACTGTTTTTT.

A remark on this clonotype: Germline is not matched at one junction end, which may reflect a read error. The chain combines TRBV7-9 with TRBJ2-5; D call uncertain. CDR3 length equals 11 residues. Germline V gene lookup returns CDR1 SEHNR and CDR2 FQNEAQ (reference sequence). The chain's CDR3 is CATSRAGTQYF. Here the CDR3 DNA reads TGTGCCACCAGCAGAGCAGGGACCCAGTACTTC.

This clonotype was detected ten times or more. The chain uses TRBV20-1 and TRBJ1-1; no clear D gene. Germline V gives CDR1 DFQATT, CDR2 SNEGSKA (reference sequence). Trimming shortened V by 5 bases and J by 1 base, and 11 bases separated the two germline ends. The CDR3 sequence is 13 residues long. The DNA for the CDR3 is TGCAGTGCTCGTTCGACGGCGAACACTGAAGCTTTCTTT. Its protein is CSARSTANTEAFF.

The chain links TRBV12-3 or TRBV12-4 to TRBJ1-1; D possibly corresponds to TRBD1 (5 bases). Trimming removed 6 bases at V and 1 base at J, with 12 bases between. The CDR3 extends over 14 amino acids. The CDR3 sequence: CASSQVGGNTEAFF. The DNA for the CDR3 is TGTGCCAGCAGCCAAGTCGGGGGGAACACTGAAGCTTTCTTT.

CDR3 nucleotide sequence: TGTGCCAGCAGCTTAGCGGGACTCCACTTT. It translates to CASSLAGLHF. The chain joins TRBV7-4 to TRBJ1-6; the D is unclear. The CDR3 consists of 10 residues. In germline, CDR1 is SGHVT, CDR2 SQSDAQ. V lost 0 bases to trimming and J lost 16 bases, with 4 bases between them.